This T cell receptor beta chain originates from a study of glioma-infiltrating T cells. Turning to the study itself: Samples included WHO grade II oligodendrogliomas or astrocytomas and initial-diagnosis grade IV glioblastomas. Regarding the study as a whole: Shared blood CDR3 signature motifs marked patients with low tissue-blood divergence.

To note about this clonotype: Its antigen is not identified.

CDR1 KGHSH and CDR2 LQKENI come from the germline V gene. The CDR3 is 13 residues long. V lost 3 bases and J lost 7; bases outside the gene matches: 2. TCR alpha and beta CDR3 regions were amplified from RNA using iRepertoire nested multiplex PCR. For one-step reverse transcription and amplification, roughly 95-400 ng of tissue mRNA or PBMC total RNA was used. MiXCR, applied by TCRdb to the multiplex PCR reads, yields one record per CDR3 protein. The table has about 380,000 distinct CDR3 sequences, 35% to 45% seen once; the top ten hold about 12%. Specimen: glioma tissue, nonneoplastic brain tissue, or PBMCs (not recorded which). The clonotype comes from a human donor with low-grade glioma or glioblastoma, undergoing nonglioma brain surgery, or in good health (not recorded which). The chain couples TRBV18 to TRBJ2-1; 8 bases align to TRBD1. This CDR3 reads CASSPGQENEQFF. The CDR3 bases are TGTGCCAGCTCACCGGGACAGGAGAATGAGCAGTTCTTC.